The 23 T cell receptor beta chains listed next were all sequenced from one sample in a study of PD-L1 blockade in urothelial cancer (TCRdb year 2017). The protocol used for the library was the immunoSEQ multiplex PCR assay. TCRdb re-hosts the immuneACCESS table, in-frame sequences only. Its copies lack some clones; in the studies checked, an unresolved V gene accounts for under half of them, and the cause for the rest is not known. The table for this sample lists 35,000 or so clones; around 82% of them were counted only once. 16% of the sample comes from the top ten. The sample was PBMCs, taken around atezolizumab (anti-PD-L1) treatment. The receptors come from a man aged 55-75 years with urothelial cancer.

The chain has TRBV4-2 and TRBJ2-6; 11 bases are a match to TRBD1. The CDR3 is 18 amino acids. From germline, CDR1 is LGHNA and CDR2 YNFKEQ. Unmatched junction bases numbered 5, after V lost 4 bases and J lost 0 bases. CDR3 loop: CASSPKGTGGSGANVLTF. CDR3 bases: TGTGCCAGCAGCCCTAAAGGGACAGGGGGCTCTGGGGCCAACGTCCTGACTTTC.

This clone was recorded only once. CDR3 DNA: TGTGCCAGCAGCCCCCGGAGGCTTCAAGCGCAGTATTTT. Its translation: CASSPRRLQAQYF. The rearrangement joins TRBV5-8 to TRBJ2-3; TRBD2 is a possible D gene (5 bases). The germline V gene has CDR1 SGHTS and CDR2 YDEGEE. V lost 4 bases to trimming and J lost 10 bases, with 16 bases between them. The CDR3 is made up of 13 amino acids.

The genes are TRBV15 and TRBJ1-1; 9 bases align to TRBD1. From germline, CDR1 is LNHNV and CDR2 YYDKDF (reference sequence). The CDR3 has 17 amino acids. The ends lost 1 base at V and 4 bases at J; junction bases unmatched: 10. CDR3 in amino acids: CATSRGAGTGWTTEAFF. The CDR3 DNA reads as TGTGCCACCAGCAGAGGAGCCGGGACAGGGTGGACCACTGAAGCTTTCTTT. Filled out from reference TRBV15 and TRBJ1-1, the complete variable domain reads DAMVIQNPRYQVTQFGKPVTLSCSQTLNHNVMYWYQQKSSQAPKLLFHYYDKDFNNEADTPDNFQSRRPNTSFCFLDIRSPGLGDTAMYLCATSRGAGTGWTTEAFFGQGTRLTVV.

The chain uses TRBV14 and TRBJ1-3; D is ambiguous. CDR1 and CDR2 (germline): SGHDN, FVKESK. The CDR3 extends over 13 amino acids. The V end lost 4 bases, the J end lost 2 bases, and 6 bases lay between the germline ends. DNA of the CDR3: TGTGCCAGCAGCCGGCAGGCTGGAAACACCATATATTTT. Translated, it gives CASSRQAGNTIYF. Using reference TRBV14 and TRBJ1-3 for the parts outside the CDR3, the full variable domain is EAGVTQFPSHSVIEKGQTVTLRCDPISGHDNLYWYRRVMGKEIKFLLHFVKESKQDESGMPNNRFLAERTGGTYSTLKVQPAELEDSGVYFCASSRQAGNTIYFGEGSWLTVV.

The chain employs TRBV28 and TRBJ2-7; D might be TRBD2 (7 bases). The CDR3 has 15 amino acids. Between the trimmed V and J ends, which lost 3 bases and 4 bases, there was a span of 16 bases. Germline lookup yields CDR1 MDHEN and CDR2 SYDVKM. The CDR3 protein is CASSFYAGARYEQYF. CDR3 nucleotides: TGTGCCAGCAGTTTTTACGCGGGGGCACGTTACGAGCAGTACTTC. Based on the CDR3 plus reference TRBV28 and TRBJ2-7, the full variable domain is DVKVTQSSRYLVKRTGEKVFLECVQDMDHENMFWYRQDPGLGLRLIYFSYDVKMKEKGDIPEGYSVSREKKERFSLILESASTNQTSMYLCASSFYAGARYEQYFGPGTRLTVT.

The V call is TRBV2, the J call TRBJ2-3, with 8 bases aligning to TRBD2. J gave up 6 bases and V 6 bases, and 5 bases lay outside the gene matches. The CDR3 is made up of 13 amino acids. The germline V gene has CDR1 SNHLY and CDR2 FYNNEI. The CDR3 here is CASRGLGGDTQYF. The CDR3 coding sequence is TGTGCCAGCAGGGGACTAGGAGGGGATACGCAGTATTTT. Full variable domain (outside the CDR3, taken from reference TRBV2 and TRBJ2-3): EPEVTQTPSHQVTQMGQEVILRCVPISNHLYFYWYRQILGQKVEFLVSFYNNEISEKSEIFDDQFSVERPDGSNFTLKIRSTKLEDSAMYFCASRGLGGDTQYFGPGTRLTVL.

V gene TRBV9 combines with J gene TRBJ2-2, with D possibly TRBD2 on 7 matching bases. Trimming stripped 0 bases from V and 7 bases from J, with 16 bases between. The CDR3 has 16 residues. From germline, CDR1 is SGDLS and CDR2 YYNGEE. Here the CDR3 DNA reads TGTGCCAGCAGCGTAGATGGGGGGGCGCGTGTCGGGGAGCTGTTTTTT. Encoded protein: CASSVDGGARVGELFF.

The J gene is TRBJ1-1, the V gene TRBV28; D remains unclear. V shed 2 bases and J shed 3 bases, with 4 bases lying between them. The CDR3 length is 12 residues. The germline CDR1 and CDR2 sequences are MDHEN and SYDVKM. The CDR3 sequence: CASSLDYTEAFF. CDR3 DNA sequence: TGTGCCAGCAGTTTAGACTACACTGAAGCTTTCTTT. Combining the CDR3 with reference TRBV28 and TRBJ1-1 gives the whole variable domain DVKVTQSSRYLVKRTGEKVFLECVQDMDHENMFWYRQDPGLGLRLIYFSYDVKMKEKGDIPEGYSVSREKKERFSLILESASTNQTSMYLCASSLDYTEAFFGQGTRLTVV.

The chain is built from TRBV7-2 and TRBJ1-1; the D is unclear. V lost 1 base, J lost 0 bases, and 12 bases lay in between. Germline V lookup: CDR1 SGHTA, CDR2 FQGNSA. This CDR3 spans 16 amino acids. In nucleotides, the CDR3 is TGTGCCAGCAGCTTAGGGGAGGGTTTTATGAACACTGAAGCTTTCTTT. Translated: CASSLGEGFMNTEAFF. Based on the CDR3 plus reference TRBV7-2 and TRBJ1-1, the full variable domain is GAGVSQSPSNKVTEKGKDVELRCDPISGHTALYWYRQSLGQGLEFLIYFQGNSAPDKSGLPSDRFSAERTGGSVSTLTIQRTQQEDSAVYLCASSLGEGFMNTEAFFGQGTRLTVV.

The chain employs TRBV4-2 and TRBJ2-7; possible D gene TRBD2, 6 bases. V was shortened by 3 bases and J by 5 bases, with 14 bases between the two germline ends. Looked up from germline, CDR1 is LGHNA and CDR2 is YNFKEQ. The CDR3 spans 14 residues. CDR3 DNA sequence: TGTGCCAGCAGCCAGTTGGCTCGGGAGAACGAGCAGTACTTC. Protein product: CASSQLARENEQYF.

The chain carries TRBV5-8 and TRBJ1-2; a weak D match, TRBD1 (5 bases). V dropped 2 bases and J dropped 2 bases, with 13 bases sitting between them. CDR1 is SGHTS, CDR2 YDEGEE, per germline. The length of the CDR3 is 15 residues. Written as DNA, the CDR3 is TGTGCCAGCAGCTTTACAGGATTACCGAACTATGGCTACACCTTC. Encoded protein: CASSFTGLPNYGYTF.

The chain joins TRBV5-6 to TRBJ2-5; TRBD1 matches 7 bases. Germline values: CDR1 SGHDT, CDR2 YYEEEE. The CDR3 consists of 14 residues. The trim removed 4 bases at V and 2 bases at J, leaving 5 bases unmatched. CDR3 region: CASSTRTGQETQYF. The CDR3 nucleotides are TGTGCCAGCAGCACCCGGACAGGACAAGAGACCCAGTACTTC.

The chain employs TRBV15 and TRBJ1-4, with D possibly being TRBD1 (5 bases). V was cut by 1 base and J by 6 bases, with 6 bases left in between. This CDR3 has 13 residues. The germline V gene encodes CDR1 LNHNV and CDR2 YYDKDF (reference sequence). In DNA, the CDR3 is TGTGCCACCAGCAGAGGGGGGGATGAAAAACTGTTTTTT. Translated, it gives CATSRGGDEKLFF.

This clone was recorded at least ten times. The gene calls are TRBV7-2 and TRBJ2-7; 7 bases map to TRBD2. CDR3 length equals 14 residues. V lost 5 bases and J lost 3; bases outside the gene matches: 7. The germline V gene encodes CDR1 SGHTA and CDR2 FQGNSA. CDR3 coding DNA: TGTGCCAGCAGCCCGTCTCCGGGAGGCTACGAGCAGTACTTC. This gives the protein CASSPSPGGYEQYF. Based on the CDR3 plus reference TRBV7-2 and TRBJ2-7, the full variable domain is GAGVSQSPSNKVTEKGKDVELRCDPISGHTALYWYRQSLGQGLEFLIYFQGNSAPDKSGLPSDRFSAERTGGSVSTLTIQRTQQEDSAVYLCASSPSPGGYEQYFGPGTRLTVT.

The chain couples TRBV5-4 to TRBJ2-7; 8 bases are a match to TRBD2. There are 18 residues in the CDR3. Germline CDR1 is SGHNT and CDR2 is YYREEE (reference sequence). The ends lost 0 bases at V and 0 bases at J; junction bases unmatched: 11. In nucleotides, the CDR3 is TGTGCCAGCAGCTTGGCCAGGGGCCTAGCGGGCGCCTCCTACGAGCAGTACTTC. Its protein is CASSLARGLAGASYEQYF.

There are a few counts of this clone. The J gene is TRBJ2-3, the V gene TRBV10-2; 12 bases are a match to TRBD2. Per the germline V gene, CDR1 is WSHSY and CDR2 is SAAADI. The ends lost 7 bases at V and 2 bases at J; junction bases unmatched: 4. The CDR3 contains 15 residues. The CDR3 sequence is CASIGLAGLTDTQYF. In nucleotides, the CDR3 is TGCGCCAGCATAGGACTAGCGGGGCTCACAGATACGCAGTATTTT.

The chain carries TRBV6-1 and TRBJ2-5; D possibly corresponds to TRBD2 (5 bases). Germline V gene data show CDR1 as MNHNS and CDR2 as SASEGT. The CDR3 sequence is 14 residues long. The V gene lost 7 bases and the J gene lost 0 bases, with 12 bases spanning the gap. CDR3 nucleotides: TGTGCCAGCATCCCACCGGGGTACCAAGAGACCCAGTACTTC. It yields the protein CASIPPGYQETQYF.

This chain connects TRBV28 to TRBJ1-4; D not resolved. In germline, CDR1 is MDHEN, CDR2 SYDVKM. This CDR3 is built from 14 residues. The V end lost 2 bases, the J end lost 5 bases, and 9 bases lay between the germline ends. CDR3 loop: CASSLRQQNEKLFF. In DNA form, the CDR3 reads TGTGCCAGCAGTTTAAGACAACAGAATGAAAAACTGTTTTTT.

This chain uses TRBV9 with TRBJ1-1, with D possibly TRBD1 on 6 matching bases. The CDR3 sequence is 14 residues long. Trimming removed 0 bases from V and 4 bases from J, with 10 bases in between. Germline V gives CDR1 SGDLS, CDR2 YYNGEE. In DNA, the CDR3 is TGTGCCAGCAGCGTAGAGCAGGGGTTCACTGAAGCTTTCTTT. It translates to CASSVEQGFTEAFF.

The V call is TRBV5-1, the J call TRBJ2-2; D is perhaps TRBD1 (6 bases). Deletions cut 5 bases from V and 1 base from J, with 9 bases between. The CDR3 has 14 residues. Germline values: CDR1 SGHRS, CDR2 YFSETQ. The CDR3: CASSQGLNTGELFF. The DNA of the CDR3 is TGCGCCAGCAGTCAGGGGCTGAACACCGGGGAGCTGTTTTTT. The full variable domain, with the rest looked up from reference TRBV5-1 and TRBJ2-2, is KAGVTQTPRYLIKTRGQQVTLSCSPISGHRSVSWYQQTPGQGLQFLFEYFSETQRNKGNFPGRFSGRQFSNSRSEMNVSTLELGDSALYLCASSQGLNTGELFFGEGSRLTVL.

There are a few counts of this clone. The rearrangement joins TRBV27 to TRBJ2-3; D perhaps matches TRBD2 (6 bases). Germline V gene lookup returns CDR1 MNHEY and CDR2 SMNVEV (reference sequence). Trimming left V 3 bases short and J 3 bases short, with 25 bases between. This CDR3 contains 19 residues. CDR3 DNA sequence: TGTGCCAGCAGTTTCCTTGGGACGGGGGACCGTTTCAAAACAGATACGCAGTATTTT. This gives the protein CASSFLGTGDRFKTDTQYF.

CDR3 nucleotide sequence: TGTGCCAGCAGTTTTGCGGGCGCGGCAAATCAGCCCCAGCATTTT. It specifies CASSFAGAANQPQHF. The chain joins TRBV28 to TRBJ1-5; D gene uncertain. CDR1 MDHEN and CDR2 SYDVKM come from the germline V gene. The CDR3 loop spans 15 amino acids. V was clipped by 3 bases and J by 4 bases, with 13 bases between them.

This clone appeared a few times. The chain has TRBV28 and TRBJ1-1; no reliable D call. The germline CDR1 and CDR2 sequences are MDHEN and SYDVKM. V lost 5 bases to trimming and J lost 0 bases, with 10 bases between them. The CDR3 runs to 14 residues. For the CDR3, the DNA is TGTGCCAGCAGTCCCCGGACTGTGAACACTGAAGCTTTCTTT. It codes for CASSPRTVNTEAFF.